One T cell receptor (beta chain) is described in this entry. The data stem from a study of cytomegalovirus exposure and HLA in healthy donors. Germline CDR1 reads LGHNA; CDR2 reads YNFKEQ. Trimming removed 1 base from V and 4 bases from J, with 10 bases in between. The CDR3 has 14 amino acids. Both 60 Vbeta primers and 13 Jbeta primers went into the PCR. Here immunoSEQ multiplex PCR was the method, and the copy in TCRdb shows in-frame clones only, minus some. The table lists about 170,000 clones, about 72% of them singletons. This receptor was taken from a human donor in good health. The sample comprised PBMCs. The chain combines TRBV4-2 with TRBJ1-2, with D possibly matching TRBD1 (6 bases). CDR3 in amino acids: CASSQGQAGYGYTF. The CDR3 region has the DNA TGTGCCAGCAGCCAAGGACAGGCCGGCTATGGCTACACCTTC.